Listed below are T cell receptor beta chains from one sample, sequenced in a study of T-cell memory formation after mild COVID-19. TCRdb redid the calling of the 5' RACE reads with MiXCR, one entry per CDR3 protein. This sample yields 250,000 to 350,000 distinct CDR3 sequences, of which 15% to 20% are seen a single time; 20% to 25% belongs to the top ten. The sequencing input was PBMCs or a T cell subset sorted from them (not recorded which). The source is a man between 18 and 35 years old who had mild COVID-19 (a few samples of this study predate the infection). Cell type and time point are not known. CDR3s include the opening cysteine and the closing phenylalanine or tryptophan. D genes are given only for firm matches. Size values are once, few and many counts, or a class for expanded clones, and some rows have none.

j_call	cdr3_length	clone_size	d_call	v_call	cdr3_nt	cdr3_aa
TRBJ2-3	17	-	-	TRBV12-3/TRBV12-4	TGTGCCAGCAGCCCAATGGCCCGGACAAGGGACACAGATACGCAGTATTTT	CASSPMARTRDTDTQYF
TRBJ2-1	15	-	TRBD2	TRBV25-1	TGTGCCAGCAGTAAACGGGGGGTCAGATACAATGAGCAGTTCTTC	CASSKRGVRYNEQFF
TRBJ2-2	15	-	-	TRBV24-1	TGTGCCACCAGTGATTTGGGGGGAGACACCGGGGAGCTGTTTTTT	CATSDLGGDTGELFF
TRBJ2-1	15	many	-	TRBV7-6	TGTGCCAGCAGCTTAGAGGGGGATAACTACAATGAGCAGTTCTTC	CASSLEGDNYNEQFF
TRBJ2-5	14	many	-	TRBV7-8	TGTGCCAGCAGCTTAGGGGTTTACCAAGAGACCCAGTACTTC	CASSLGVYQETQYF
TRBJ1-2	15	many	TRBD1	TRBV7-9	TGTGCCAGCAGCTGGCCCGAGGGGGCAGACTATGGCTACACCTTC	CASSWPEGADYGYTF
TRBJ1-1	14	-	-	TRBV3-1	TGTGCCAGCAGCCAAGATCGACGGAACACTGAAGCTTTCTTT	CASSQDRRNTEAFF
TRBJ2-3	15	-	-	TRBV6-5	TGTGCCAGCAGTTACTCAATTCAGGGGCCAGATACGCAGTATTTT	CASSYSIQGPDTQYF
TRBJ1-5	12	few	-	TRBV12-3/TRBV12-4	TGTGCCAGCAGTTCTCGCAATCAGCCCCAGCATTTT	CASSSRNQPQHF
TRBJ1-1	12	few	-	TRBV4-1	TGCGCCAGCAGCCAAGGTATCACTGAAGCTTTCTTT	CASSQGITEAFF
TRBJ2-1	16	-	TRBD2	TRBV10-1	TGCGCCAGCAGCCAGACTAGCGGGGTCGCCTACAATGATCAGTTCTTC	CASSQTSGVAYNDQFF
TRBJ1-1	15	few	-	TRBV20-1	TGCAGTGCTAGAGATCAGCCGGGAATCAACACTGAAGCTTTCTTT	CSARDQPGINTEAFF
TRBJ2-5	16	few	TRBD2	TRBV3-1	TGTGCCAGCAGCCCTTCTGGTAGCGGGGACCAAGAGACCCAGTACTTC	CASSPSGSGDQETQYF
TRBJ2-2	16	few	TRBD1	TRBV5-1	TGCGCCAGCAGCTCACGGACAGGAGCGAACACCGGGGAGCTGTTTTTT	CASSSRTGANTGELFF
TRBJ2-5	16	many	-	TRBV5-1	TGCGCCAGCAGCTTGGGGTCGAACGGAAACCAAGAGACCCAGTACTTC	CASSLGSNGNQETQYF
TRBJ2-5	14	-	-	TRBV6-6	TGTGCCAGCAGCAGGCCCGACCCGGGGGAGACCCAGTACTTC	CASSRPDPGETQYF
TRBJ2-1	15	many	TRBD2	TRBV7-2	TGTGCCAGCAGGGGATCTAGCGGGAGCTACAATGAGCAGTTCTTC	CASRGSSGSYNEQFF
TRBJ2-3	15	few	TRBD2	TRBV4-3	TGCGCCAGCAGCCCGGGGACTAATCCCGCAGATACGCAGTATTTT	CASSPGTNPADTQYF
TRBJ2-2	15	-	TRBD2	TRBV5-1	TGCGCCAGCAGACTGACTAGCGGGGGGAGCGGGGAGCTGTTTTTT	CASRLTSGGSGELFF
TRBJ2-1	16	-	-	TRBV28	TGTGCCAGCAGTCCCCCCCGTCAGGGGTTAGGTGGTGAGCAGTTCTTC	CASSPPRQGLGGEQFF
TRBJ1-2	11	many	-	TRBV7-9	TGTGCCAGCAGCGCTGCCTATGGCTACACCTTC	CASSAAYGYTF
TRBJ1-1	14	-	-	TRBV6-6	TGTGCCAGCAGTTTACAGGGAGGAGGCACTGAAGCTTTCTTT	CASSLQGGGTEAFF
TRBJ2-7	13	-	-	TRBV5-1	TGCGCCAGCAGACCCGGACAGATCTACGAGCAGTACTTC	CASRPGQIYEQYF
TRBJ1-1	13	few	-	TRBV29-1	TGCAGCGTTGACGCGACAGGGAACACTGAAGCTTTCTTT	CSVDATGNTEAFF
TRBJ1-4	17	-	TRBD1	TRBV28	TGTGCCAGCAGTTTAGGAGCCGGGACAGGGTTTGGTGAAAAACTGTTTTTT	CASSLGAGTGFGEKLFF
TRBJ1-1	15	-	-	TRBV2	TGTGCCAGCAGGGGAACCCGGGGGCGTTTCGCTGAAGCTTTCTTT	CASRGTRGRFAEAFF
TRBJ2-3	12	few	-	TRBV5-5	TGTGCCAGCAGCCCCGAGGCGGATACGCAGTATTTT	CASSPEADTQYF
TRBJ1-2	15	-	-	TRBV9	TGTGCCAGCAGCGTAGCTGCGGGGGGCCGCCATGGCTACACCTTC	CASSVAAGGRHGYTF
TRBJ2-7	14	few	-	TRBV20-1	TGCAGTGCTAGGGATCTGGACAGTTCCTACGAGCAGTACTTC	CSARDLDSSYEQYF
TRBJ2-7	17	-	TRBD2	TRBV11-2	TGTGCCAGCAGCTTAGTGACCGGGACTAGACGGTCCTACGAGCAGTACTTC	CASSLVTGTRRSYEQYF
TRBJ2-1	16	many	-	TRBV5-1	TGCGCCAGCAGCTTGGGACTGGCCCCCTCCTACAATGAGCAGTTCTTC	CASSLGLAPSYNEQFF
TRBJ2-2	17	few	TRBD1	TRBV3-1	TGTGCCAGCAGCCAAGATCGGAACAGGGGGTTCCCCGGGGAGCTGTTTTTT	CASSQDRNRGFPGELFF
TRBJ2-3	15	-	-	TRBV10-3	TGTGCCATCGGTCCGTGGGGGGCTAGCACAGATACGCAGTATTTT	CAIGPWGASTDTQYF
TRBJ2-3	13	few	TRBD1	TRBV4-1	TGCGCCAGCAGCCTCAGACAGGGAGATACGCAGTATTTT	CASSLRQGDTQYF
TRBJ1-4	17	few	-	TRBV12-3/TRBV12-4	TGTGCCAGCAGGGTAATCGGGGGGGAAGCAACTAATGAAAAACTGTTTTTT	CASRVIGGEATNEKLFF
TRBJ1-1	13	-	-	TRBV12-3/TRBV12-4	TGTGCCAGCAGTTTAGACGCCGATTTGGAAGCTTTCTTT	CASSLDADLEAFF
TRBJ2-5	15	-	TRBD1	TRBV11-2	TGTGCCAGCAGCTCCGTACTGGACAGGGGAGAGACCCAGTACTTC	CASSSVLDRGETQYF
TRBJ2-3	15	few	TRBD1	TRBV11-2	TGTGCCAGCAGCTTGGTGGGACAGACCCGCAGGACGCAGTATTTT	CASSLVGQTRRTQYF
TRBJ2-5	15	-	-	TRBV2	TGTGCCAGCAGTGGGCCCCGGGTGAGCCAAGAGACCCAGTACTTC	CASSGPRVSQETQYF
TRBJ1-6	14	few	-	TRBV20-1	TGCAGTGCTAGTGATCGGGGACCGAATTCACCCCTCCACTTT	CSASDRGPNSPLHF
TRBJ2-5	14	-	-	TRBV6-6	TGTGCCAGCAGTTTGCTGGGGGGGCCTGAGACCCAGTACTTC	CASSLLGGPETQYF
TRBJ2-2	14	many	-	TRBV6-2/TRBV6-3	TGTGCCAGCAATTTTAACTGGAACACCGGGGAGCTGTTTTTT	CASNFNWNTGELFF
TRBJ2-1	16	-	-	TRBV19	TGTGCCAGTAGTCTGGGGTCTCTAAATACCTACAATGAGCAGTTCTTC	CASSLGSLNTYNEQFF
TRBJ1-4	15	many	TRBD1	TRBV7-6	TGTGCCAGCAGCTTAGAAGGACAGGGGGATGAAAAACTGTTTTTT	CASSLEGQGDEKLFF
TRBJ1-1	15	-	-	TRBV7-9	TGTGCCAGCACCCCCGCGCACAGTGGGAACACTGAAGCTTTCTTT	CASTPAHSGNTEAFF
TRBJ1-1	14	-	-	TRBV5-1	TGCGCCAGCAGCTCCAGGGATTGGGACACTGAAGCTTTCTTT	CASSSRDWDTEAFF